One sample yielded the 24 T cell receptor beta chains listed below, sequenced in a study of technical replicates of blood from a handful of donors (TCRdb year 2017). The library was prepared using the immunoSEQ multiplex PCR assay. TCRdb mirrors the immuneACCESS table, restricted to in-frame sequences. Some clones are absent from its copies; in checked studies, under half trace to an unresolved V gene, and the reason for the others is unknown. The sample contains around 71,000 clones, just under 95% of them found a single time. The top ten constitute roughly 0.41% of the sample. The sequencing sample was made of T cells isolated from PBMCs. These receptors all stem from a human donor in good health.

The chain links TRBV7-9 to TRBJ2-7, with 9 bases lining up with TRBD2. The CDR3 length is 13 residues. V lost 5 bases and J lost 6; bases outside the gene matches: 5. Germline V CDR1 and CDR2: SEHNR, FQNEAQ (reference sequence). The CDR3: CASSAGGISEQYF. Written as DNA, the CDR3 is TGTGCCAGCAGCGCGGGAGGGATTTCCGAGCAGTACTTC. Complete variable domain (other parts from reference TRBV7-9 and TRBJ2-7): DTGVSQNPRHKITKRGQNVTFRCDPISEHNRLYWYRQTLGQGPEFLTYFQNEAQLEKSRLLSDRFSAERPKGSFSTLEIQRTEQGDSAMYLCASSAGGISEQYFGPGTRLTVT.

The gene calls are TRBV7-6 and TRBJ2-7, with D perhaps TRBD1 (6 bases). The CDR3 is 17 amino acids. In germline, CDR1 is SGHVS, CDR2 FNYEAQ. V lost 4 bases and J 0 bases, leaving 19 bases between the germline ends. CDR3 in amino acids: CASSSLKTGPFSYEQYF. CDR3 DNA sequence: TGTGCCAGCAGCTCCCTTAAGACAGGACCCTTCTCCTACGAGCAGTACTTC.

The V and J genes are TRBV10-1 and TRBJ2-5; tentative D call: TRBD2 (6 bases). CDR3 length: 14 amino acids. CDR1 is WNHNN and CDR2 is SYGVQD in the germline V gene (reference sequence). V was shortened by 9 bases and J by 2 bases, with 16 bases between the two germline ends. CDR3 loop: CASSALGGQETQYF. The CDR3 region has the DNA TGCGCCAGTTCGGCCCTGGGGGGACAAGAGACCCAGTACTTC.

The chain links TRBV6-9 to TRBJ1-1, with 8 bases aligning to TRBD1. The germline V gene encodes CDR1 MNHGY and CDR2 SVAAGI. This CDR3 has 17 residues. J lost 6 bases, V lost 6 bases, and 18 bases had no gene match. This CDR3 is CASRPTSDRGKTSEAFF. The DNA of the CDR3 is TGTGCCAGCAGACCAACCTCCGACAGGGGAAAGACTTCTGAAGCTTTCTTT.

The CDR3 coding sequence is TGTGCCAGCAGCCAAGATAGCGGCCCTAAACCAATGGCGTCGTACAATGAGCAGTTCTTC. Translated, it gives CASSQDSGPKPMASYNEQFF. J is TRBJ2-1 and V is TRBV4-2; D is perhaps TRBD2 (6 bases). V lost 0 bases to trimming and J lost 4 bases, with 25 bases between them. Germline-derived CDR1 and CDR2 are LGHNA and YNFKEQ. The CDR3 is made up of 20 amino acids.

This clone was observed once. J is TRBJ2-1 and V is TRBV28; 7 nucleotides match TRBD1. The V and J ends lost 8 bases and 7 bases, in that order; junction bases with no gene match: 5. This CDR3 has 12 amino acids. Germline values: CDR1 MDHEN, CDR2 SYDVKM. The CDR3 DNA sequence: TGTGCCAGCGAGGGGGCGGCAAATGAGCAGTTCTTC. This sequence encodes CASEGAANEQFF.

CDR3 coding DNA: TGTGCCAGCAGTTTCGCTGGACAGGGGGCAGAACAGTACTTC. This sequence encodes CASSFAGQGAEQYF. This sequence joins TRBV27 and TRBJ2-7; 11 bases are shared with TRBD1. This CDR3 is built from 14 residues. CDR1 and CDR2 from the germline V gene are MNHEY and SMNVEV (reference sequence). V gave up 3 bases and J gave up 10 bases; unmatched junction bases: 8.

The chain joins TRBV19 to TRBJ2-1; tentative D call: TRBD2 (5 bases). V gave up 4 bases and J gave up 3 bases, with 16 bases separating them. Germline CDR1 is LNHDA and CDR2 is SQIVND (reference sequence). The CDR3 has 16 amino acids. CDR3 residues: CASSKEGAIYYNEQFF. The CDR3 nucleotides read TGTGCCAGTAGTAAAGAGGGAGCTATCTACTACAATGAGCAGTTCTTC.

The chain links TRBV7-2 to TRBJ1-5, with 7 bases aligning to TRBD1. The CDR3 covers 16 residues. CDR1 is SGHTA, CDR2 FQGNSA, per germline. With 5 bases clipped from V and 2 bases from J, the junction kept 9 bases outside the gene matches. The CDR3 reads CASSLVAGGGNQPQHF. CDR3 bases: TGTGCCAGCAGCCTCGTGGCAGGGGGAGGCAATCAGCCCCAGCATTTT. Based on the CDR3 plus reference TRBV7-2 and TRBJ1-5, the full variable domain is GAGVSQSPSNKVTEKGKDVELRCDPISGHTALYWYRQSLGQGLEFLIYFQGNSAPDKSGLPSDRFSAERTGGSVSTLTIQRTQQEDSAVYLCASSLVAGGGNQPQHFGDGTRLSIL.

The V gene is TRBV19, the J gene TRBJ2-7, with D possibly being TRBD2 (6 bases). Trimming removed 10 bases at V and 0 bases at J, with 13 bases between. Looked up from germline, CDR1 is LNHDA and CDR2 is SQIVND (reference sequence). The CDR3 covers 13 residues. The CDR3 loop is CATNPGGSYEQYF. The CDR3 nucleotides read TGTGCCACCAATCCCGGGGGCTCCTACGAGCAGTACTTC. The full variable domain, with the rest looked up from reference TRBV19 and TRBJ2-7, is DGGITQSPKYLFRKEGQNVTLSCEQNLNHDAMYWYRQDPGQGLRLIYYSQIVNDFQKGDIAEGYSVSREKKESFPLTVTSAQKNPTAFYLCATNPGGSYEQYFGPGTRLTVT.

This chain links TRBV4-1 with TRBJ2-1; TRBD2 matches at 8 bases. V was clipped by 3 bases and J by 2 bases; unmatched bases: 6. The CDR3 runs to 16 residues. In germline, CDR1 is MGHRA, CDR2 YSYEKL. This chain's CDR3 is CASSHQLAVTYNEQFF. Here the CDR3 DNA reads TGCGCCAGCAGCCACCAACTAGCGGTTACCTACAATGAGCAGTTCTTC.

The rearrangement joins TRBV4-1 to TRBJ1-5, with D unresolved. The V gene lost 3 bases and the J gene lost 6 bases, with 15 bases spanning the gap. The CDR3 has 15 residues. Per germline, CDR1 MGHRA and CDR2 YSYEKL. The CDR3 sequence is CASSHFSIAGQPQHF. The CDR3 region has the DNA TGCGCCAGCAGCCATTTCAGTATCGCGGGTCAGCCCCAGCATTTT.

This sequence joins TRBV5-1 and TRBJ2-5; 8 bases agree with TRBD2. This CDR3 comprises 16 residues. V lost 2 bases, J lost 0 bases, and 6 bases stayed unmatched. CDR1 and CDR2 (germline): SGHRS, YFSETQ. In nucleotides, the CDR3 is TGCGCCAGCAGCTTCGGACGGGAGGGGAACCAAGAGACCCAGTACTTC. It is translated as CASSFGREGNQETQYF.

The chain uses TRBV6-5 and TRBJ2-2; TRBD1 agrees at 8 bases. CDR1 is MNHEY, CDR2 SVGAGI, per germline. V dropped 4 bases and J dropped 6; count of bases not matched to a gene: 10. The CDR3 is made up of 16 amino acids. CDR3 region: CASSSIGQGVSGELFF. In DNA, the CDR3 is TGTGCCAGCAGTTCGATAGGACAGGGAGTATCCGGGGAGCTGTTTTTT.

V usage is TRBV5-1 and J usage is TRBJ2-7; possible D gene TRBD2, 5 bases. Germline assignment: CDR1 SGHRS and CDR2 YFSETQ. This CDR3 region has 13 residues. The V gene lost 8 bases and the J gene lost 4 bases, with 16 bases spanning the gap. The CDR3 is CASAGGLGYEQYF. CDR3 in DNA: TGCGCCAGTGCAGGAGGCTTGGGGTACGAGCAGTACTTC.

This rearrangement joins TRBV5-5 to TRBJ1-2; 7 bases map to TRBD1. Germline CDR1 and CDR2: SGHKS and YYEKEE (reference sequence). This CDR3 spans 14 amino acids. After removal of 4 bases from V and 6 bases from J, the junction contained 9 bases not matched to a gene. This CDR3 reads CASSLDRIRDGYTF. Here the CDR3 DNA reads TGTGCCAGCAGCCTGGACAGGATCAGAGATGGCTACACCTTC.

This sequence joins TRBV15 and TRBJ1-4; 7 bases are shared with TRBD1. The CDR3 spans 18 residues. Losses at the gene ends were 0 bases for V and 2 bases for J; bases not matched to a gene: 9. Germline loops: CDR1 LNHNV, CDR2 YYDKDF (reference sequence). For the CDR3, the DNA is TGTGCCACCAGCAGAGATAGACAGGGATGGACGACTAATGAAAAACTGTTTTTT. Translated, it gives CATSRDRQGWTTNEKLFF. Filled out from reference TRBV15 and TRBJ1-4, the complete variable domain reads DAMVIQNPRYQVTQFGKPVTLSCSQTLNHNVMYWYQQKSSQAPKLLFHYYDKDFNNEADTPDNFQSRRPNTSFCFLDIRSPGLGDTAMYLCATSRDRQGWTTNEKLFFGSGTQLSVL.

V is TRBV7-8 and J is TRBJ2-7; the match to TRBD2 covers 8 bases. The CDR3 length is 14 residues. Losses at the gene ends were 4 bases for V and 3 bases for J; bases not matched to a gene: 5. CDR1 and CDR2 from the germline V gene are SGHVS and FQNEAQ. CDR3 bases: TGTGCCAGCAGCTCCGGGACTAGTGTCTACGAGCAGTACTTC. It specifies CASSSGTSVYEQYF.

The rearrangement uses TRBV6-6 and TRBJ2-7; 8 positions agree with TRBD1. With V trimmed by 6 bases and J by 6 bases, 10 bases remained unmatched. CDR1 is MNHNY, CDR2 SVGAGI, per germline (reference sequence). This CDR3 is built from 14 residues. CDR3 in amino acids: CASSQSDREPEQYF. In DNA form, the CDR3 reads TGTGCCAGCAGCCAATCGGACAGGGAGCCCGAGCAGTACTTC.

This chain joins TRBV6-6 and TRBJ2-7; D is perhaps TRBD2 (5 bases). Looked up from germline, CDR1 is MNHNY and CDR2 is SVGAGI (reference sequence). This CDR3 has 15 residues. Trimming left V 7 bases short and J 2 bases short, with 18 bases between. The CDR3 sequence: CASKPTGLIAYEQYF. As DNA, the CDR3 is TGTGCCAGCAAACCTACTGGACTTATAGCCTACGAGCAGTACTTC.

This clone has just one count. The chain employs TRBV6-1 and TRBJ2-7; D unresolved. CDR1 is MNHNS and CDR2 is SASEGT in the germline V gene. Trimming stripped 0 bases from V and 6 bases from J, with 6 bases between. The CDR3 runs to 12 residues. In nucleotides, the CDR3 is TGTGCCAGCAGTGAAGCTGGGCTCGAGCAGTACTTC. The encoded protein is CASSEAGLEQYF.

This clone has just one count. This chain connects TRBV5-1 to TRBJ1-4; TRBD1 matches 8 bases. This CDR3 is 14 amino acids long. V shed 3 bases, J shed 8 bases, and the junction held 6 bases outside the gene matches. Per germline, CDR1 SGHRS and CDR2 YFSETQ. This CDR3 reads CASSSGQGVEKLFF. The CDR3 nucleotides read TGCGCCAGCAGCTCCGGACAGGGCGTCGAAAAACTGTTTTTT.

The chain is built from TRBV27 and TRBJ2-7; D is perhaps TRBD2 (6 bases). Germline values: CDR1 MNHEY, CDR2 SMNVEV (reference sequence). Trimming took 4 bases from V and 0 from J, leaving 13 bases between them. The CDR3 is 15 residues long. CDR3 loop: CASSYTSTGSYEQYF. Here the CDR3 DNA reads TGTGCCAGCAGTTACACTAGCACCGGCTCCTACGAGCAGTACTTC.

This clone was found once. This rearrangement joins TRBV11-3 to TRBJ2-7; 7 nucleotides agree with TRBD1. The CDR3 runs to 15 residues. Germline CDR1 reads SGHNT; CDR2 reads YENEEA. V was clipped by 0 bases and J by 4 bases; unmatched bases: 6. This CDR3 reads CASSLEGTELYEQYF. CDR3 DNA sequence: TGTGCCAGCAGCTTAGAAGGGACAGAATTATACGAGCAGTACTTC.